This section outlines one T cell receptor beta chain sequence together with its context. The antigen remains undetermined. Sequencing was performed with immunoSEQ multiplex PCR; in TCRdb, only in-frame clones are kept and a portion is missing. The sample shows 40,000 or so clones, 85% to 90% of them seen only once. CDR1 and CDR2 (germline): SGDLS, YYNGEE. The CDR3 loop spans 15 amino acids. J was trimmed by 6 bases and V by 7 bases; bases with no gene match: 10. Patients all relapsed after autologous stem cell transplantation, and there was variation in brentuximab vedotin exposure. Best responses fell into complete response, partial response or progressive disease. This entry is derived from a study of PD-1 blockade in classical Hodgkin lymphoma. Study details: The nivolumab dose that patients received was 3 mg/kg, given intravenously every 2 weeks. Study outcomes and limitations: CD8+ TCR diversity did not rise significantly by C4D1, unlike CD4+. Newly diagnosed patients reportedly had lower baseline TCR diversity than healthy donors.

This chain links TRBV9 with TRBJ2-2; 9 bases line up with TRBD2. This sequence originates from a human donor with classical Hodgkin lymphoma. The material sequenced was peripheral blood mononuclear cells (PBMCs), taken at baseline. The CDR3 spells CASSLLAGTPGELFF. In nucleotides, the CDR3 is TGTGCCAGCTCCCTACTAGCGGGTACCCCCGGGGAGCTGTTTTTT.